This paragraph covers one T cell receptor (beta chain) sequence. The target antigen is unknown. RNA transcripts provided the template for amplifying TCR beta CDR3 regions. First-round RT-PCR employed HTBI primers, with a second-round multiplex PCR after it. One entry per CDR3 protein results from TCRdb running MiXCR on the multiplex PCR reads. The sample includes 240,000 or so distinct CDR3 sequences, around 50% of them seen just once. The data were taken from a study of Graves' ophthalmopathy and Graves' hyperthyroidism. Study outcomes and limitations: In blood, most expanded thyroid clonotypes above 0.001 frequency were also detected.

Between the trimmed V and J ends, which lost 6 bases and 9 bases, there was a span of 14 bases. The CDR3 consists of 11 residues. The germline gives CDR1 DFQATT, CDR2 SNEGSKA (reference sequence). The sample was peripheral blood. V is TRBV20-1 and J is TRBJ1-1; tentatively, D is TRBD1 (5 bases). This receptor was taken from an adult man with Graves' ophthalmopathy. The CDR3 DNA follows: TGCAGTGCAACAGCAGGGAGAAAAGCTTTCTTT. Amino acid sequence: CSATAGRKAFF.